This T cell receptor beta chain was documented in a study of blood T cell repertoires in COVID-19. At the level of the study: PBMCs, B-cell-depleted T cells, or T cells provided the cDNA or gDNA that made up the material.

V was pared by 3 bases and J by 8 bases, with 14 bases between. Germline V gene sequence: CDR1 SEHNR, CDR2 FQNEAQ (reference sequence). The CDR3 spans 14 residues. Per the original methods: From reference gene primer amplification, estimates of nucleated cell counts were derived. Produced via immunoSEQ multiplex PCR; TCRdb's table is partial and in-frame only. V and J calls and clone size are those listed in that table; D and trimming were worked out from the DNA. The data contain more than 45,000 clones, around 84% of them singletons. This clone was detected only once. Sequencing was performed on peripheral blood. The chain links TRBV7-9 to TRBJ2-1, with D tentatively TRBD1 (6 bases). This sequence was found in a woman aged 80 or over with COVID-19, enrolled during active disease. The DNA of the CDR3 is TGTGCCAGCAGCTTCGCAGGGGTAGTGGATGAGCAGTTCTTC. Its translation: CASSFAGVVDEQFF.